This TCR beta chain was sequenced for a study of blood T cell repertoires in COVID-19. Study at large: Samples came from the United States, Italy and Spain, spanning acute and convalescent COVID-19. T cells, B-cell-depleted T cells, or PBMCs supplied cDNA or gDNA.

CDR3 size: 13 residues. Trimming at V came to 5 bases and at J to 6 bases, leaving 1 base not matched to a gene. CDR1 is MNHEY, CDR2 SVGAGI, per germline. Original data processing: Amplifying reference gene primers gave estimates of nucleated cell counts. The protocol was immunoSEQ multiplex PCR, while the TCRdb copy is restricted to in-frame clones and leaves out a portion. The D gene and trimming were derived from the DNA, and the V and J assignments and clone size from that table. This table has 200,000 to 250,000 clones, roughly 80% appearing once. Only a few counts were recorded for this clone. The chain uses TRBV6-5 and TRBJ1-2, with 12 bases fitting TRBD1. The sequenced sample was peripheral blood. The source is an elderly woman with acute or convalescent COVID-19. CDR3 nucleotides: TGTGCCAGCAGTCGGGACAGGGGGCATGGCTACACCTTC. Amino acids: CASSRDRGHGYTF.